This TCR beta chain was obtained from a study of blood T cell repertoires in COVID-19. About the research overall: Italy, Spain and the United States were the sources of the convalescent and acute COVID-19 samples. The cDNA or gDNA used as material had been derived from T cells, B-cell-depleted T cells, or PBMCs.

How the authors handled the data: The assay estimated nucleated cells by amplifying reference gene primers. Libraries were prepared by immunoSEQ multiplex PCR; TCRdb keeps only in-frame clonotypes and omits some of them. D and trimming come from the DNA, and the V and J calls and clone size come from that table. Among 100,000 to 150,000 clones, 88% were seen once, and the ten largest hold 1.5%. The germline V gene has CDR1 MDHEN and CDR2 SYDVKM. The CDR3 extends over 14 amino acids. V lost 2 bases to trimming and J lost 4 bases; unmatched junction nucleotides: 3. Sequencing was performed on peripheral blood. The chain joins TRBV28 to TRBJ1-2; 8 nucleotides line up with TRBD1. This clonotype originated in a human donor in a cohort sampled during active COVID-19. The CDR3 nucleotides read TGTGCCAGCAGTTTAGGACAGGGTTCCTATGGCTACACCTTC. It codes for CASSLGQGSYGYTF.